This T cell receptor beta chain emerged from a study of human T cells and chemical hapten exposure. Study-level findings and limits: Those TCRs sitting above 1 in 1000 frequency stayed the same with DPC sensitization.

Time point: patch test 3, about 24 weeks after DPC sensitization. Documented treatment: therapeutic diphenylcyclopropenone sensitization with weekly scalp DPC. TCRdb re-derived calls from the RACE reads in MiXCR, one entry per CDR3 protein. The table shows 95,000 to 150,000 distinct CDR3 sequences, with 10% to 12% occurring only once. This clonotype appeared many times. Its antigen is not known. This CDR3 has 15 residues. The germline gives CDR1 SQVTM, CDR2 ANQGSEA. V lost 0 bases, J lost 0 bases, and 11 bases lay in between. This sequence joins TRBV29-1 and TRBJ1-1, with D perhaps TRBD1 (5 bases). The sequencing used whole blood, collected in connection with sensitization to the hapten diphenylcyclopropenone (DPC). The source is a woman aged 50 to 60 with alopecia areata. Some clones in this sample may be carry-over from other donors' samples. CDR3 loop: CSVEDPRRVNTEAFF. CDR3 nucleotide sequence: TGCAGCGTTGAAGATCCCCGCAGGGTGAACACTGAAGCTTTCTTT.